This T cell receptor (beta chain) was recorded in a study of STAT5B mutations in CD4+ large granular lymphocyte leukemia. Study conclusions and caveats: TRBV06-family usage was enriched in top patient clones (8/27) versus controls (2/35).

For this clone: The antigen remains undetermined.

The survey-level immunoSEQ assay was used. Assay: immunoSEQ multiplex PCR; the TCRdb copy retains only in-frame clones and omits some. The sample shows 23,000 or so clones, approximately 71% of them seen only once. Germline CDR1 reads LGHNA; CDR2 reads YNFKEQ. The CDR3 length is 18 residues. V trimming: 0 bases; J trimming: 0 bases; junction bases outside the gene matches: 3. Sequencing was performed on CD4+ T cells from blood buffy coats. This chain connects TRBV4-2 to TRBJ2-6; TRBD2 agrees at 9 bases. The TCR sequence derives from a human donor in good health. The DNA of the CDR3 is TGTGCCAGCAGCCAAGAGGGCGGGAGGGCCTCTGGGGCCAACGTCCTGACTTTC. It specifies CASSQEGGRASGANVLTF.